Shown below are 25 T cell receptor beta chains from a single sample sequenced in a study of tumor and adjacent non-tumor tissue in lung cancer. TCRbeta libraries were built with three rounds of nested PCR, modified from ARM-PCR. MiXCR, run by TCRdb on the multiplex PCR reads, gives a single entry per CDR3 protein. Counted here are fewer than 90,000 distinct CDR3 sequences, 76% occurring once; the ten biggest clones make up around a fifth. No cell sorting was done before RNA was extracted from the tissue. This non-tumor lung sample came from over 3 cm beyond the tumor edge. Material: distant non-tumor lung tissue. Source of these receptors: a woman aged 45-59 years with non-small cell lung cancer.

This clonotype appeared a single time. The conserved closing phenylalanine or tryptophan is absent in this CDR3, likely reflecting a read error. Because the CDR3's place on the DNA is in doubt, the DNA is left out and the CDR3 is given as listed by TCRdb. The V gene is TRBV12-3 or TRBV12-4, the J gene TRBJ2-5. The CDR3 extends over 13 residues, inclusive of both ends. The CDR3 loop is CASRIRGKETQYI.

On this clonotype itself: Because the CDR3 is missing its conserved closing phenylalanine or tryptophan, this is likely a read error. The chain carries TRBV4-2 and TRBJ1-5; D unclear. V was pared by 11 bases and J by 4 bases, with 21 bases between. CDR1 and CDR2 (germline): LGHNA, YNFKEQ. The CDR3 is 15 amino acids. The CDR3 is CACIQDLTSNQPQHS. CDR3 DNA sequence: TGTGCCTGCATCCAAGACCTCACTAGTAATCAGCCCCAGCATTCT.

The chain carries TRBV10-1 and TRBJ1-1; 8 bases are a match to TRBD1. The germline gives CDR1 WNHNN, CDR2 SYGVQD (reference sequence). This CDR3 spans 13 amino acids. J lost 6 bases, V lost 5 bases, and 5 bases had no gene match. The CDR3 here is CASSSDRGAEAFF. The CDR3 DNA sequence: TGCGCCAGCAGTTCCGACAGGGGCGCTGAAGCTTTCTTT.

In the case of this clonotype: At one boundary the junction diverges from the germline segment, which might be a read error. The J gene is TRBJ1-6, the V gene TRBV6-5, with D perhaps TRBD1 (5 bases). Germline V lookup: CDR1 MNHEY, CDR2 SVGAGI. The CDR3 has 14 amino acids. The CDR3 DNA sequence: TGTGTCAGCAGCTCCGGGACGTATAATTCACCCCTCCACTTC. Encoded protein: CVSSSGTYNSPLHF.

This chain joins TRBV14 and TRBJ2-5, with 14 bases lining up with TRBD2. Germline V gene data show CDR1 as SGHDN and CDR2 as FVKESK. The CDR3 totals 16 residues. V lost 4 bases, J lost 2 bases, and 3 bases stayed unmatched. CDR3: CASSRWTSGRQETQYF. DNA for the CDR3: TGTGCCAGCAGCCGCTGGACTAGCGGGAGGCAAGAGACCCAGTACTTC.

Comments on this clonotype: A junction end diverges from the germline sequence, so it may reflect a read error. The chain is built from TRBV4-1 and TRBJ2-7; 8 bases are a match to TRBD2. The length of the CDR3 is 15 residues. The germline gives CDR1 MGHRA, CDR2 YSYEKL. CDR3: CTSKQAVGGAGGQYF. CDR3 sequence (DNA): TGCACCAGCAAGCAAGCCGTCGGGGGCGCGGGGGGGCAGTACTTC.

A remark on this clonotype: Sequence at one end of the junction differs from germline and may be a read error. The CDR3 coding sequence is TGTACCAGCAGTCCGACTCCTTCGATGGGCGATGAGCAGTTCTTC. This translates into CTSSPTPSMGDEQFF. This chain links TRBV11-1 with TRBJ2-1; D is unresolved. The CDR3 totals 15 residues. Germline V CDR1 and CDR2: SGHAT, FQDESV (reference sequence).

A word on this clonotype: A much larger clone sits a single nucleotide away, making a read error possible. The genes are TRBV20-1 and TRBJ2-5, with D possibly being TRBD2 (6 bases). Germline values: CDR1 DFQATT, CDR2 SNEGSKA (reference sequence). The CDR3 covers 13 residues. CDR3 in DNA: TGCAGTGCTAGTCTCACTAGCTCAGAGACCCGGTACTTC. Translation gives CSASLTSSETRYF.

This clonotype appeared many times. The genes are TRBV30 and TRBJ2-6; D might be TRBD2 (6 bases). V gave up 5 bases and J gave up 0 bases, with 11 bases separating them. The CDR3 covers 15 residues. Germline V lookup: CDR1 GTSNPN, CDR2 SVGIG (reference sequence). In nucleotides, the CDR3 is TGTGCCTGGGGCGGGACGGTCTCTGGGGCCAACGTCCTGACTTTC. It codes for CAWGGTVSGANVLTF.

V gene TRBV5-6 combines with J gene TRBJ1-3; TRBD1 is a possible D gene (5 bases). Germline CDR1 is SGHDT and CDR2 is YYEEEE. The V end lost 3 bases, the J end lost 0 bases, and 16 bases lay between the germline ends. The CDR3 is 17 amino acids. This chain's CDR3 is CASSSIGGCSSGNTIYF. The CDR3 DNA reads as TGTGCCAGCAGCTCGATCGGGGGATGCTCCTCTGGAAACACCATATATTTT.

The chain is built from TRBV12-3 or TRBV12-4 and TRBJ2-2; the D gene is possibly TRBD2 (5 bases). The CDR3 consists of 14 residues. V was trimmed by 6 bases and J by 7 bases, leaving 15 bases between them. This CDR3 is CASRVGEWNGELFF. In DNA, the CDR3 is TGTGCCAGCAGGGTGGGAGAATGGAACGGGGAGCTGTTTTTT.

This clonotype was seen once. The chain has TRBV12-3 or TRBV12-4 and TRBJ2-1; D is perhaps TRBD2 (5 bases). The V end lost 2 bases, the J end lost 5 bases, and 13 bases lay between the germline ends. This CDR3 has 15 residues. This chain's CDR3 is CASSLLASWHNEQFF. CDR3 sequence (DNA): TGTGCCAGCAGTTTACTGGCTAGCTGGCACAATGAGCAGTTCTTC.

The chain uses TRBV28 and TRBJ1-2; D unresolved. CDR1 MDHEN and CDR2 SYDVKM come from the germline V gene. The ends were cut back, 6 bases at V and 6 bases at J, with 14 bases in the middle. The CDR3 totals 13 residues. The CDR3 region is CASRLTYSDGYTF. The DNA of the CDR3 is TGTGCCAGCAGACTGACATACTCGGATGGCTACACCTTC.

In its sample, this clonotype was seen once. The junction shows a germline mismatch at one end, possibly a read error. The V and J genes are TRBV29-1 and TRBJ2-3; 9 bases are a match to TRBD1. Germline CDR1 SQVTM, CDR2 ANQGSEA. The CDR3 totals 18 residues. CDR3 protein: CSGVGQGLPDFRTDTQYF. CDR3 DNA: TGCAGCGGTGTTGGACAGGGGCTGCCGGACTTTCGCACAGATACTCAGTATTTT.

In the case of this clonotype: At one end the junction does not follow the germline gene, possibly because of a read error. This chain uses TRBV6-5 with TRBJ2-7; the D call may be TRBD1 or TRBD2 (6 bases each). The germline gives CDR1 MNHEY, CDR2 SVGAGI. This CDR3 is 13 amino acids long. Here the CDR3 DNA reads TGTGCCAGCATTTACTCGCGGGGACATGAGCAGTACTTC. Translation: CASIYSRGHEQYF.

This clonotype was picked up many times. The V call is TRBV6-2 or TRBV6-3, the J call TRBJ1-1; 7 bases agree with TRBD1. The CDR3 has 14 amino acids. CDR1 is MNHEY and CDR2 is SVGEGT in the germline V gene. With V trimmed by 6 bases and J by 0 bases, 4 bases remained unmatched. The CDR3 here is CASRSTGMNTEAFF. DNA of the CDR3: TGTGCCAGCAGATCGACAGGGATGAACACTGAAGCTTTCTTT.

A word on this clonotype: One junction end does not reproduce the germline sequence, and a read error may be involved. This chain links TRBV11-3 with TRBJ2-1; 11 bases line up with TRBD2. CDR3 length: 17 amino acids. Germline V gives CDR1 SGHNT, CDR2 YENEEA. The CDR3 reads CASNLGTSGVSYNERFF. DNA of the CDR3: TGTGCCAGCAACTTAGGGACTAGCGGAGTGTCCTACAATGAGCGGTTCTTC.

A remark on this clonotype: The germline gene is not matched at one end of the junction; a read error may be the cause. The chain carries TRBV6-1 and TRBJ1-1; D remains ambiguous. CDR1 and CDR2 (germline): MNHNS, SASEGT. The CDR3 covers 15 residues. The CDR3 reads CASSEHAGLWAEAIF. The CDR3 DNA reads TGTGCCAGCAGTGAACATGCCGGACTGTGGGCTGAAGCTATCTTT.

In the case of this clonotype: This is likely a read error, given that the CDR3 carries no conserved phenylalanine or tryptophan at its end. The chain couples TRBV6-6 to TRBJ2-3; no clear D. The V end was cut by 7 bases, the J end by 5 bases, with 16 bases between. This CDR3 contains 14 residues. Per the germline V gene, CDR1 is MNHNY and CDR2 is SVGAGI (reference sequence). CDR3 in amino acids: CASTPVGQIDTQYL. The CDR3 nucleotides are TGTGCCAGCACCCCGGTAGGGCAGATAGATACGCAGTATTTA.

For this clonotype: This likely comes from a read error, as the CDR3 has no conserved phenylalanine or tryptophan at its end. This rearrangement joins TRBV6-5 to TRBJ2-5, with D uncertain. Germline values: CDR1 MNHEY, CDR2 SVGAGI. CDR3 length: 11 residues. V lost 5 bases to trimming and J lost 9 bases, with 10 bases between them. Here the CDR3 reads CASSRQVAQYI. CDR3 coding DNA: TGTGCCAGCAGTAGGCAGGTGGCCCAGTACATC.

CDR3 sequence reads: CASSYSTRDSPLTTDAQYF. The CDR3 DNA reads TGTGCCAGCAGTTACTCCACCCGGGACTCCCCCCTAACCACAGATGCCCAGTATTTT. The J gene is TRBJ2-3, the V gene TRBV6-5; maybe TRBD2 (6 bases). Germline CDR1 is MNHEY and CDR2 is SVGAGI. Trimming shortened V by 0 bases and J by 12 bases, and 31 bases separated the two germline ends. The CDR3 runs 19 residues.

This clonotype was picked up a small number of times. This chain links TRBV4-1 with TRBJ2-5; 7 bases match TRBD2. Per the germline V gene, CDR1 is MGHRA and CDR2 is YSYEKL. The junction had 9 bases not matched to a gene; V was cut back by 3 bases and J by 5 bases. CDR3 length: 15 residues. The CDR3 spells CASSQVERDVETQYF. For the CDR3, the DNA is TGCGCCAGCAGCCAGGTGGAGCGGGATGTGGAGACCCAGTACTTC.

The chain joins TRBV12-3 or TRBV12-4 to TRBJ1-1; 10 bases align to TRBD1. The CDR3 loop spans 15 amino acids. V was clipped by 3 bases and J by 13 bases; unmatched bases: 14. As DNA, the CDR3 is TGTGCCAGCAGTTTGCGGGACAGGGGTGACACTAAAGTTTTCTTT. Translating it yields CASSLRDRGDTKVFF.

In regard to this clonotype: One end of the junction fails to match germline, which may point to a read error. The chain links TRBV11-2 to TRBJ2-7; 7 bases map to TRBD1. The germline V gene encodes CDR1 SGHAT and CDR2 FQNNGV. This CDR3 has 14 residues. In DNA form, the CDR3 reads TGTGCCAGCAGTTTTGTTAGGGACAGCTACGAGCAGTATTTC. Its translation: CASSFVRDSYEQYF. Using reference TRBV11-2 and TRBJ2-7 for the parts outside the CDR3, the full variable domain is EAGVAQSPRYKIIEKRQSVAFWCNPISGHATLYWYQQILGQGPKLLIQFQNNGVVDDSQLPKDRFSAERLKGVDSTLKIQPAKLEDSAVYLCASSFVRDSYEQYFGPGTRLTVT.

This chain joins TRBV11-2 and TRBJ1-6, with D perhaps TRBD1 (5 bases). CDR1 SGHAT and CDR2 FQNNGV come from the germline V gene. CDR3 size: 14 residues. The V gene lost 8 bases and the J gene lost 6 bases, with 14 bases spanning the gap. The CDR3: CASDLERGNSPLHF. The CDR3 DNA reads as TGTGCCAGCGACTTAGAGAGGGGTAATTCACCCCTCCACTTT.